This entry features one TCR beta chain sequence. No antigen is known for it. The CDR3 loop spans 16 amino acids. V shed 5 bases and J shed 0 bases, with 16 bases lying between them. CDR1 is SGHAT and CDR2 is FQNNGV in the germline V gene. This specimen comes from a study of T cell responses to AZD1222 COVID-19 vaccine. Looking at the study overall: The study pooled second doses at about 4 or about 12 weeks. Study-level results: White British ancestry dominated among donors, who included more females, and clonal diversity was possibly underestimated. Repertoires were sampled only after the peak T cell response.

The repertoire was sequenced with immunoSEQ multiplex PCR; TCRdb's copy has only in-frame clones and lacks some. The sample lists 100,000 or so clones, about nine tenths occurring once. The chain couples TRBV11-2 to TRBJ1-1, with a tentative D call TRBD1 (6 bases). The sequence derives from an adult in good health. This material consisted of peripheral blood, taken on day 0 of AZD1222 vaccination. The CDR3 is CASSRTGTQMNTEAFF. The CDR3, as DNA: TGTGCCAGCAGCAGAACAGGGACACAAATGAACACTGAAGCTTTCTTT.